This entry is about one T cell receptor beta chain. Its cognate antigen is unknown. The sample comes from a study of B cell selection in AIRE deficiency. Regarding the study as a whole: About 30.6% of healthy-shared Treg sequences were found among patient Tconv cells. CDR3s were shorter in shared Treg sequences, reflecting few non-templated nucleotide insertions.

Deletions cut 3 bases from V and 4 bases from J, with 9 bases between. Germline V CDR1 and CDR2: SGHTA, FQGNSA. This CDR3 has 14 amino acids. Sequenced by immunoSEQ multiplex PCR; TCRdb stores in-frame clones only, minus some. The repertoire holds some 24,000 clones, with roughly 96% as singletons. CD4+CD127+ cells were sorted as the conventional CD4 T cells. The sequenced sample consisted of CD4+CD127+ conventional T cells sorted from PBMCs. The TCR was taken from a human donor in good health. The gene calls are TRBV7-2 and TRBJ1-4; a possible D gene is TRBD1 (6 bases). The CDR3 coding sequence is TGTGCCAGCAGCTTTACAGGGTTTAATGAAAAACTGTTTTTT. It specifies CASSFTGFNEKLFF.